One and the same sample provided the 24 T cell receptor beta chains below, sequenced in a study of glioma-infiltrating T cells after dendritic cell vaccination. The method was immunoSEQ multiplex PCR; TCRdb's version includes in-frame clones alone and lacks a portion of them. The sample shows roughly 100,000 clones, around 91% of them seen only once. Time point indicated: after dendritic cell vaccination, including at tumor progression/relapse. The source material was blood, sampled after dendritic cell vaccination. Source of these receptors: a human donor with glioblastoma.

The chain uses TRBV6-1 and TRBJ2-1; tentatively, D is TRBD2 (5 bases). CDR1 and CDR2 from the germline V gene are MNHNS and SASEGT. Between the trimmed V and J ends, which lost 7 bases and 0 bases, there was a span of 10 bases. This CDR3 contains 14 residues. This CDR3 is CASIRGSSYNEQFF. The CDR3 nucleotides read TGTGCCAGCATTCGGGGTTCCTCCTACAATGAGCAGTTCTTC.

This chain uses TRBV5-1 with TRBJ2-1; TRBD2 matches at 10 bases. J was trimmed by 9 bases and V by 4 bases; bases with no gene match: 10. CDR1 and CDR2 (germline): SGHRS, YFSETQ. The length of the CDR3 is 15 residues. The CDR3 DNA follows: TGCGCCAGCAGCCCCGGGGTAGCGGGAGGTGGTGAGCAGTTCTTC. Amino acids: CASSPGVAGGGEQFF. Full variable domain (outside the CDR3, taken from reference TRBV5-1 and TRBJ2-1): KAGVTQTPRYLIKTRGQQVTLSCSPISGHRSVSWYQQTPGQGLQFLFEYFSETQRNKGNFPGRFSGRQFSNSRSEMNVSTLELGDSALYLCASSPGVAGGGEQFFGPGTRLTVL.

This chain links TRBV6-5 with TRBJ1-1; perhaps TRBD1 as D (5 bases). The V end was cut by 2 bases, the J end by 5 bases, with 15 bases between. Per the germline V gene, CDR1 is MNHEY and CDR2 is SVGAGI. The CDR3 runs 15 residues. The CDR3 is CASSYMGRVRTEAFF. The CDR3 DNA reads as TGTGCCAGCAGTTACATGGGCAGGGTGAGGACTGAAGCTTTCTTT.

This clone has just a few counts. The chain joins TRBV5-1 to TRBJ2-7, with TRBD2 as a possible D gene (5 bases). Trimming removed 4 bases from V and 5 bases from J, with 13 bases in between. CDR1 and CDR2 (germline): SGHRS, YFSETQ. The CDR3 totals 13 residues. As DNA, the CDR3 is TGCGCCAGCAGCCTGGCGGCGGGTCACGAGCAGTACTTC. Encoded protein: CASSLAAGHEQYF. Together with reference TRBV5-1 and TRBJ2-7, the CDR3 gives the full variable domain: KAGVTQTPRYLIKTRGQQVTLSCSPISGHRSVSWYQQTPGQGLQFLFEYFSETQRNKGNFPGRFSGRQFSNSRSEMNVSTLELGDSALYLCASSLAAGHEQYFGPGTRLTVT.

The chain uses TRBV7-3 and TRBJ2-2; possible D gene TRBD1, 6 bases. The CDR3 has 15 amino acids. CDR1 is SGHTA, CDR2 FQGTGA, per germline. The V and J ends lost 5 bases and 1 base respectively, with 11 bases between them. CDR3 region: CASSLGHGNTGELFF. In nucleotides, the CDR3 is TGTGCCAGCAGCCTGGGACACGGGAACACCGGGGAGCTGTTTTTT.

The J gene is TRBJ1-5, the V gene TRBV4-1, with D unclear. The V end lost 5 bases, the J end lost 7 bases, and 12 bases lay between the germline ends. The germline gives CDR1 MGHRA, CDR2 YSYEKL. This CDR3 spans 13 amino acids. In DNA form, the CDR3 reads TGCGCCAGCAGCTCTCAGGTCTCCCAGCCCCAGCATTTT. Its translation is CASSSQVSQPQHF.

This clone has just a few counts. The gene calls are TRBV5-8 and TRBJ1-2; TRBD1 aligns across 8 bases. Trimming removed 4 bases from V and 4 bases from J; junction bases left unmatched: 18. Germline CDR1 SGHTS, CDR2 YDEGEE. The CDR3 runs 18 residues. The CDR3 loop is CASSTDRRQGRQFYGYTF. The CDR3 coding sequence is TGTGCCAGCAGCACCGACCGTAGACAGGGGCGCCAGTTCTATGGCTACACCTTC.

This clone was counted a single time. This chain joins TRBV9 and TRBJ2-3; no reliable D call. The CDR3 contains 14 residues. Per the germline V gene, CDR1 is SGDLS and CDR2 is YYNGEE. V was cut by 3 bases and J by 4 bases, with 12 bases left in between. CDR3 in DNA: TGTGCCAGCAGCGACGGGTTAGGTCCAGATACGCAGTATTTT. This sequence encodes CASSDGLGPDTQYF.

The chain joins TRBV15 to TRBJ1-2, with 9 positions matching TRBD1. The junction had 7 bases not matched to a gene; V was cut back by 5 bases and J by 6 bases. The CDR3 totals 14 residues. The V gene's germline CDR1 is LNHNV and CDR2 YYDKDF (reference sequence). The CDR3: CATSGWTGANGYTF. In DNA form, the CDR3 reads TGTGCCACCAGCGGGTGGACAGGGGCTAATGGCTACACCTTC.

This chain joins TRBV5-1 and TRBJ1-2; no clear D gene. CDR3 length: 13 residues. Trimming left V 0 bases short and J 8 bases short, with 11 bases between. CDR1 and CDR2 from the germline V gene are SGHRS and YFSETQ. This CDR3 reads CASSLEARRGYTF. CDR3 DNA sequence: TGCGCCAGCAGCTTGGAGGCACGGCGGGGCTACACCTTC.

This clone was counted a few times. The chain employs TRBV5-5 and TRBJ1-2, with 7 bases identical to TRBD1. From germline, CDR1 is SGHKS and CDR2 YYEKEE (reference sequence). CDR3 size: 12 residues. V shed 2 bases and J 7 bases; nucleotides not matched to a gene: 2. The CDR3 here is CASSFNRGGYTF. The CDR3 region has the DNA TGTGCCAGCAGCTTTAACAGGGGTGGCTACACCTTC.

V gene TRBV2 combines with J gene TRBJ1-5, with a weak D call TRBD1 (5 bases). This CDR3 contains 16 residues. The germline V and J ends were trimmed by 4 bases and 4 bases, with 17 bases remaining between them. Germline CDR1 and CDR2: SNHLY and FYNNEI. Here the CDR3 DNA reads TGTGCCAGCAGTGCCGGGAGAAGACAGATTAATCAGCCCCAGCATTTT. Translated, it gives CASSAGRRQINQPQHF.

J is TRBJ2-7 and V is TRBV5-1; TRBD1 is a possible D gene (5 bases). Germline CDR1 SGHRS, CDR2 YFSETQ. This CDR3 is built from 14 residues. The ends were cut back, 0 bases at V and 6 bases at J, with 13 bases in the middle. DNA for the CDR3: TGCGCCAGCAGCTTGGAATCAGGGTCTTCCGAGCAGTACTTC. Protein product: CASSLESGSSEQYF.

This chain uses TRBV18 with TRBJ1-4; D is undetermined. Germline assignment: CDR1 KGHSH and CDR2 LQKENI. Trimming took off 0 bases at V and 3 bases at J, with 8 bases between the two ends. The CDR3 runs 15 residues. As DNA, the CDR3 is TGTGCCAGCTCACCACCGTCGTCGGCTAATGAAAAACTGTTTTTT. This gives the protein CASSPPSSANEKLFF. The full variable domain, completed using reference TRBV18 and TRBJ1-4, is NAGVMQNPRHLVRRRGQEARLRCSPMKGHSHVYWYRQLPEEGLKFMVYLQKENIIDESGMPKERFSAEFPKEGPSILRIQQVVRGDSAAYFCASSPPSSANEKLFFGSGTQLSVL.

V gene TRBV19 combines with J gene TRBJ2-7, with 10 nucleotides matching TRBD2. Germline CDR1 LNHDA, CDR2 SQIVND (reference sequence). Unmatched junction bases numbered 11, after V lost 5 bases and J lost 4 bases. CDR3 length: 16 amino acids. The CDR3 region has the DNA TGTGCCAGTAGTCGAGCGGGAGGGACAAATGGATACGAGCAGTACTTC. This gives the protein CASSRAGGTNGYEQYF.

The V call is TRBV10-1, the J call TRBJ1-2, with D hard to call. The V gene's germline CDR1 is WNHNN and CDR2 SYGVQD (reference sequence). This CDR3 has 13 residues. Trimming stripped 5 bases from V and 3 bases from J, with 10 bases between. The CDR3 reads CASSKALDYGYTF. The CDR3, as DNA: TGCGCCAGCAGTAAAGCTCTGGACTATGGCTACACCTTC.

DNA for the CDR3: TGTGCCAGCAGCTCAGCTCTGGGACAGTACTACGAGCAGTACTTC. Its translation: CASSSALGQYYEQYF. This sequence joins TRBV7-9 and TRBJ2-7; TRBD1 matches 7 bases. CDR1 is SEHNR, CDR2 FQNEAQ, per germline (reference sequence). J was trimmed by 3 bases and V by 4 bases; bases with no gene match: 9. The CDR3 is 15 amino acids. The full variable domain, with the rest looked up from reference TRBV7-9 and TRBJ2-7, is DTGVSQNPRHKITKRGQNVTFRCDPISEHNRLYWYRQTLGQGPEFLTYFQNEAQLEKSRLLSDRFSAERPKGSFSTLEIQRTEQGDSAMYLCASSSALGQYYEQYFGPGTRLTVT.

The rearrangement joins TRBV7-2 to TRBJ2-3, with TRBD2 matching 15 bases. V gave up 4 bases and J gave up 6 bases; unmatched junction bases: 8. This CDR3 contains 17 residues. CDR1 and CDR2 from the germline V gene are SGHTA and FQGNSA. The chain's CDR3 is CASSSMGLAGGFDTQYF. The CDR3 coding sequence is TGTGCCAGCAGCTCCATGGGACTAGCGGGAGGTTTTGATACGCAGTATTTT. Drawing the rest from reference TRBV7-2 and TRBJ2-3, the complete variable domain is GAGVSQSPSNKVTEKGKDVELRCDPISGHTALYWYRQSLGQGLEFLIYFQGNSAPDKSGLPSDRFSAERTGGSVSTLTIQRTQQEDSAVYLCASSSMGLAGGFDTQYFGPGTRLTVL.

The V and J genes are TRBV11-3 and TRBJ2-1, with TRBD1 matching over 10 bases. Germline lookup yields CDR1 SGHNT and CDR2 YENEEA. The V segment lost 5 bases and the J segment 2 bases; nucleotides outside the gene matches: 3. The CDR3 has 15 residues. The CDR3 sequence is CASSEGQGPYNEQFF. The CDR3 DNA sequence: TGTGCCAGCAGCGAGGGACAGGGGCCCTACAATGAGCAGTTCTTC.

The chain links TRBV5-4 to TRBJ2-1; 12 nucleotides agree with TRBD2. V gave up 1 base and J gave up 5 bases; unmatched junction bases: 7. Germline V gene lookup returns CDR1 SGHNT and CDR2 YYREEE (reference sequence). The CDR3 has 17 residues. CDR3 sequence reads: CASSLWPSGRADNEQFF. The CDR3 nucleotides read TGTGCCAGCAGCTTGTGGCCTAGCGGGAGGGCCGACAATGAGCAGTTCTTC. Complete variable domain (other parts from reference TRBV5-4 and TRBJ2-1): ETGVTQSPTHLIKTRGQQVTLRCSSQSGHNTVSWYQQALGQGPQFIFQYYREEENGRGNFPPRFSGLQFPNYSSELNVNALELDDSALYLCASSLWPSGRADNEQFFGPGTRLTVL.

This clone appeared once. The chain uses TRBV28 and TRBJ1-1; D is ambiguous. The germline CDR1 and CDR2 sequences are MDHEN and SYDVKM. V lost 3 bases to trimming and J lost 4 bases, with 18 bases between them. The CDR3 extends over 16 amino acids. In DNA form, the CDR3 reads TGTGCCAGCAGTTTTTATCAAGTGTACAAAAGCACTGAAGCTTTCTTT. Its translation is CASSFYQVYKSTEAFF.

V gene TRBV21-1 combines with J gene TRBJ1-5. TRBV21-1 is deemed a pseudogene. The CDR3 has 18 residues. As DNA, the CDR3 is TGTGCCAGCAGCACCGTACAGAGGGGGGGGTATAGCAATCAGCCCCAGCATTTT. Translating gives CASSTVQRGGYSNQPQHF.

The chain couples TRBV10-3 to TRBJ2-6, with 8 bases lining up with TRBD1. This CDR3 has 16 amino acids. The V gene's germline CDR1 is ENHRY and CDR2 SYGVKD. With 3 bases clipped from V and 2 bases from J, the junction kept 3 bases outside the gene matches. The CDR3 sequence: CAISDQGATGANVLTF. In nucleotides, the CDR3 is TGTGCCATCAGTGACCAGGGGGCCACTGGGGCCAACGTCCTGACTTTC.

J is TRBJ1-3 and V is TRBV5-1; 8 nucleotides agree with TRBD1. With 3 bases clipped from V and 7 bases from J, the junction kept 12 bases outside the gene matches. This CDR3 comprises 16 residues. CDR1 and CDR2 (germline): SGHRS, YFSETQ. The DNA for the CDR3 is TGCGCCAGCAGCTCATCCGGACAGGGTGTTGGGAACACCATATATTTT. Its protein product is CASSSSGQGVGNTIYF.